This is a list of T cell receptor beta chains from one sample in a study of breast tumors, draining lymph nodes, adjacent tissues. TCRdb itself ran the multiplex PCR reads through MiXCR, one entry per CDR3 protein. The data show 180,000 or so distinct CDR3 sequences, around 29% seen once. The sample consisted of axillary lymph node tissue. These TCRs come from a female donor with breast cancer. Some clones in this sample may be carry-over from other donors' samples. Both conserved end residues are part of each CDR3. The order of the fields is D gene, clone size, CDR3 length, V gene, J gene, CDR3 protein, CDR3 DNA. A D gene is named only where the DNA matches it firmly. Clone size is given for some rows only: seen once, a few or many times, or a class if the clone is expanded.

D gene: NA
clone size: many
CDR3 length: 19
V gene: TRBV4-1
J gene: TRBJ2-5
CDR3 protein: CASSQVPTTAPSPQETQYF
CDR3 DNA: TGCGCCAGCAGCCAAGTCCCTACCACCGCCCCCTCGCCCCAAGAGACCCAGTACTTC

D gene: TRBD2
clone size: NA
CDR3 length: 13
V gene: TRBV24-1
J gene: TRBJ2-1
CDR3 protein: CANTGGDYNEQFF
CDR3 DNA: TGTGCCAATACCGGGGGGGACTACAATGAGCAGTTCTTC

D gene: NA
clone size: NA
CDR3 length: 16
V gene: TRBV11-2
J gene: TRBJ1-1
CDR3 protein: CASSQGYGMGKDGAFF
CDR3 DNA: TGTGCCAGCAGCCAGGGATACGGGATGGGGAAAGACGGAGCTTTCTTT

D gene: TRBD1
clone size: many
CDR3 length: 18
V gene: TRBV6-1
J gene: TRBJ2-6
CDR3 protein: CASQRLRTGNSGANVLTF
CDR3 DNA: TGTGCCAGCCAGAGGTTGAGGACAGGGAACTCTGGGGCCAACGTCCTGACTTTC

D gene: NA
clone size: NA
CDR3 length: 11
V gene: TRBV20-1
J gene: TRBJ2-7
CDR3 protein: CSAGTSYEQSF
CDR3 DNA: TGCAGTGCTGGAACCTCCTACGAGCAGTCCTTC

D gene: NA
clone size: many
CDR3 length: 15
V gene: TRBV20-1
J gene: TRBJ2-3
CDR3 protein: CSAGGAGKGTDTQYF
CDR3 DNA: TGCAGTGCTGGGGGGGCGGGAAAGGGCACAGATACGCAGTATTTT

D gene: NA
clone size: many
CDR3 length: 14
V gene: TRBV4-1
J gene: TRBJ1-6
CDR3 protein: CASSQVGNRSPLHF
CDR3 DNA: TGCGCCAGCAGCCAAGTGGGGAACCGTTCACCCCTCCACTTT

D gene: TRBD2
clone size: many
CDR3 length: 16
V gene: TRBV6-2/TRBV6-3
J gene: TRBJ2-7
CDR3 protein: CASSYGAGGLTYEQYF
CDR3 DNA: TGTGCCAGCAGTTATGGAGCGGGAGGTCTCACCTACGAGCAGTACTTC

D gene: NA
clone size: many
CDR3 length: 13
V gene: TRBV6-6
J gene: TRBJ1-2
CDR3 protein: CASSGGRPAGYTF
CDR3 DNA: TGTGCCAGCAGCGGGGGACGACCGGCTGGCTACACCTTC

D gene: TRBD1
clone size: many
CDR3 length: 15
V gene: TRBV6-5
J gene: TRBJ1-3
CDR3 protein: CASRSTGSLGNTIYF
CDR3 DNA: TGTGCCAGCAGGTCGACAGGGTCCCTTGGAAACACCATATATTTT

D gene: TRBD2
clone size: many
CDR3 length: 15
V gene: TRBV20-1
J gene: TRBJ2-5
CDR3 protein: CSARGVSGFQETQYF
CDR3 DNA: TGCAGTGCTAGAGGGGTTAGCGGGTTCCAAGAGACCCAGTACTTC

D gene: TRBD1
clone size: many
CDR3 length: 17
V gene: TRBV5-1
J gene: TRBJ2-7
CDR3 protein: CASSLAVTGATSYEQYF
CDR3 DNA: TGCGCCAGCAGCTTGGCTGTGACAGGGGCAACCTCCTACGAGCAGTACTTC

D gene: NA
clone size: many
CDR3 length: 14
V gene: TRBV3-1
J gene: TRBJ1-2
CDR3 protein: CASSQYGANYGYTF
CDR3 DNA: TGTGCCAGCAGCCAGTATGGGGCTAACTATGGCTACACCTTC

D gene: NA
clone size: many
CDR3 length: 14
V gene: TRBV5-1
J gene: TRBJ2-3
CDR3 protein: CASSPPTGTDTQYF
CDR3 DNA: TGCGCCAGCAGCCCCCCTACGGGGACAGATACGCAGTATTTT

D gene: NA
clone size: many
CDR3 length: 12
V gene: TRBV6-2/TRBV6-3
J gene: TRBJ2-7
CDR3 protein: CASSYQTPEQYF
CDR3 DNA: TGTGCCAGCAGTTACCAAACACCCGAGCAGTACTTC

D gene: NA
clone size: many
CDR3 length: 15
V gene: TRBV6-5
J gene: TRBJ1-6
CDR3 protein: CASTTGSSYNSPLHF
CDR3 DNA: TGTGCCAGCACTACAGGGAGCTCCTATAATTCACCCCTCCACTTT

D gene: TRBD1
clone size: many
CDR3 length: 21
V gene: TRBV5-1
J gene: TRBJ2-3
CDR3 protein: CASSLGVDADRSSYRTDTQYF
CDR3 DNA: TGCGCCAGCAGCTTGGGGGTGGACGCGGACAGGTCCAGCTATAGAACAGATACGCAGTATTTT

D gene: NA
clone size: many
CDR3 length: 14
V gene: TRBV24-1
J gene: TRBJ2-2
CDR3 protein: CATSDRMNTGELFF
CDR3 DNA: TGTGCCACCTCCGACAGGATGAACACCGGGGAGCTGTTTTTT

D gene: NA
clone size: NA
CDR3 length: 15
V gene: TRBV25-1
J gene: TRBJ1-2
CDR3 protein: CASRGGGRFDHGYAF
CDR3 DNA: TGTGCCAGCAGGGGGGGGGGCAGATTTGACCATGGCTACGCCTTC

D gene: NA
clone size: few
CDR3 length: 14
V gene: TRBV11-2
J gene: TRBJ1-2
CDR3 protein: CASSKRDTTYGYTF
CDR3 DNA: TGTGCCAGCAGCAAACGGGACACAACCTATGGCTACACCTTC

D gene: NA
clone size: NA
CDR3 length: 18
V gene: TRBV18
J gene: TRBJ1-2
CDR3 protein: CASSPYSGGAGANYGYTF
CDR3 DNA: TGTGCCAGCTCACCCTACTCCGGGGGCGCGGGGGCTAACTATGGCTACACCTTC

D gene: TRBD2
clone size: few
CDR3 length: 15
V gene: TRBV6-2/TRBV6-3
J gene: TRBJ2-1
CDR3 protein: CASRPGGSSYNEQFF
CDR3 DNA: TGTGCCAGCAGACCCGGGGGGAGCTCCTACAATGAGCAGTTCTTC

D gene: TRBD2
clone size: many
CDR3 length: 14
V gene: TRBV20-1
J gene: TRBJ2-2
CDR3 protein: CSALAGGPGGELFF
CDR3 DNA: TGCAGTGCTCTAGCGGGAGGGCCGGGCGGGGAGCTGTTTTTT

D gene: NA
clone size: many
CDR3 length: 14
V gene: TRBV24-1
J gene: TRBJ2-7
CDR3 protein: CATSDTGSRYEQYF
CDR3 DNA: TGTGCCACCAGTGATACCGGGAGCCGCTACGAGCAGTACTTC

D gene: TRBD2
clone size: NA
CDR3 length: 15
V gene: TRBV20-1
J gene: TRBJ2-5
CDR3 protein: CSGRTSGGAEETQYF
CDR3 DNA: TGCAGTGGCCGGACTAGCGGGGGGGCCGAGGAGACCCAGTACTTC

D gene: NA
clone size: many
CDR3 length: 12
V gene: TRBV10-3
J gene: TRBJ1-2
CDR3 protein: CAIGAGEYGYTF
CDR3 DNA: TGTGCCATCGGGGCAGGGGAGTATGGCTACACCTTC

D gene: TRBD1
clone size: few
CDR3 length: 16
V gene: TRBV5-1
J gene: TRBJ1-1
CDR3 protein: CASTRTGGSSNTEAFF
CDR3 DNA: TGCGCCAGCACGAGGACAGGGGGGAGTTCTAACACTGAAGCTTTCTTT

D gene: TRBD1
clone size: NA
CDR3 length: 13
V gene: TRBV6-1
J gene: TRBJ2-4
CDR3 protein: CAGSERGLDIQYF
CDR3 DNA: TGTGCCGGCAGTGAGAGGGGGCTGGACATTCAGTACTTC

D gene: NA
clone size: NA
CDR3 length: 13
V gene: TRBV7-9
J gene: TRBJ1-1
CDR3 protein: CASSHQGRTEAFF
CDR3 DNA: TGTGCCAGCAGCCATCAGGGGAGGACTGAAGCTTTCTTT

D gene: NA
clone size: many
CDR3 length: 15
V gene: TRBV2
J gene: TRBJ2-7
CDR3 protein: CATLLPRWESYEQYF
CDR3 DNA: TGTGCCACCCTGCTCCCTAGATGGGAGTCCTACGAGCAGTACTTC

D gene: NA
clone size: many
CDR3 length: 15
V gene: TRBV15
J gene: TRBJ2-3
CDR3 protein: CATSKAQETRDTQYF
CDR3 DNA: TGTGCCACCAGCAAAGCTCAGGAAACTCGGGATACGCAGTATTTT

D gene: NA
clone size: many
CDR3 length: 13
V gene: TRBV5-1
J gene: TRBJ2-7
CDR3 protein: CASSPGPSYEQYF
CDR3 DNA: TGCGCCAGCAGTCCGGGACCCTCCTACGAGCAGTACTTC

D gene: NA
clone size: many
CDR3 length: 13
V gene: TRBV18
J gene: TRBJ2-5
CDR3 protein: CASSLFATETQYF
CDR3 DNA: TGTGCCAGCTCGCTTTTTGCAACAGAGACCCAGTACTTC

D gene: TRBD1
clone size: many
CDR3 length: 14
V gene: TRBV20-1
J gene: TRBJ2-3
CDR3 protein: CSAPTGAFTDTQYF
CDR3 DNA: TGCAGTGCCCCGACAGGGGCTTTCACAGATACGCAGTATTTT

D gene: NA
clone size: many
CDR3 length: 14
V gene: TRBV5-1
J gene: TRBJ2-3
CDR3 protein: CASARLDGTDTQYF
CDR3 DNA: TGCGCCAGCGCACGACTAGATGGAACAGATACGCAGTATTTT

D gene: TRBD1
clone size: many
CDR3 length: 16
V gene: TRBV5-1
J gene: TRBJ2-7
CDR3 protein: CASSRSTGVGSYEQYF
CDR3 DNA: TGCGCCAGCAGCAGGTCAACAGGGGTAGGATCCTACGAGCAGTACTTC

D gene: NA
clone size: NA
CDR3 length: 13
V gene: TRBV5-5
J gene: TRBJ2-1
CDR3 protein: CASSLDLYNEQFF
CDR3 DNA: TGTGCCAGCAGCTTGGACCTGTACAATGAGCAGTTCTTC

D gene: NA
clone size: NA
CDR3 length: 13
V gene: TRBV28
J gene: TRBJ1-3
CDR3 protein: CASSTPAGNTIYF
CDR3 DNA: TGTGCCAGCTCAACACCGGCGGGAAACACCATATATTTT

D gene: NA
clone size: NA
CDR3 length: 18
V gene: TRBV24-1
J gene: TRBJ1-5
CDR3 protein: CATSDSWGTGRHTDTQHF
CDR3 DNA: TGTGCCACCAGTGATTCTTGGGGTACGGGACGGCACACAGATACGCAGCATTTT

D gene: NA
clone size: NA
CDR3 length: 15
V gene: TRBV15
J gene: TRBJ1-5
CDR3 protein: CATSRAGKTGETQHF
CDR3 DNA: TGTGCCACCAGCAGAGCGGGGAAAACGGGAGAGACCCAGCATTTT

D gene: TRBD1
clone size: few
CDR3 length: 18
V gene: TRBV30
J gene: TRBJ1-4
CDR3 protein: CAWSVMPPGQGYDEKLFF
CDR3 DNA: TGTGCCTGGAGTGTGATGCCGCCGGGACAGGGTTACGATGAAAAACTGTTTTTT

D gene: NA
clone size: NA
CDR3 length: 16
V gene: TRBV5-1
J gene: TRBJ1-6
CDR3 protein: CASSPNAGKYNSPLHF
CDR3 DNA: TGCGCCAGCAGCCCGAATGCGGGGAAATATAATTCACCCCTCCACTTT

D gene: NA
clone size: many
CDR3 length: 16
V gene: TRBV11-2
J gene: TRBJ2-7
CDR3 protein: CASSYNPGARAYEQYF
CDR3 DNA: TGTGCCAGCAGCTACAACCCGGGGGCGCGTGCCTACGAGCAGTACTTC

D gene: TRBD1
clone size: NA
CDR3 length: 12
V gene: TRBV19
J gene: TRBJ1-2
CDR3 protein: CASMDRVGGYTF
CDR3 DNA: TGTGCCAGTATGGACAGGGTAGGTGGCTACACCTTC

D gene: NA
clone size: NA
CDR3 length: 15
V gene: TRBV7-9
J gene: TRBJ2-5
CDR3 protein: CASSARVAVQETQYF
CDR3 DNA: TGTGCCAGCAGCGCCCGCGTAGCGGTACAAGAGACCCAGTACTTC

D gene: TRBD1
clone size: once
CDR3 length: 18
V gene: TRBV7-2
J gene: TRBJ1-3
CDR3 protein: CASSQNRQGPFTGNTIYF
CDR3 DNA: TGTGCCAGCAGCCAAAATAGACAGGGGCCGTTCACTGGAAACACCATATATTTT

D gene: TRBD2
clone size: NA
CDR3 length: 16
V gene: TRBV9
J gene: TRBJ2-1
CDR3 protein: CASSTGLASSYNEQFF
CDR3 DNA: TGTGCCAGCAGCACGGGACTAGCGAGCTCCTACAATGAGCAGTTCTTC